A single sample gave rise to the 32 T cell receptor beta chains below, sequenced in a study of T cell responses to AZD1222 COVID-19 vaccine. This table comes from immunoSEQ multiplex PCR, and its TCRdb copy is limited to in-frame clones, with some not included. The sample holds around 130,000 clones, nearly 90% seen once. This material consisted of peripheral blood, taken 28 days after the second AZD1222 dose. These receptors were collected from an adult who received the AZD1222 COVID-19 vaccine.

The chain couples TRBV5-4 to TRBJ1-4; 7 bases are shared with TRBD1. V dropped 4 bases and J dropped 6; count of bases not matched to a gene: 9. The CDR3 spans 15 residues. Germline CDR1 SGHNT, CDR2 YYREEE (reference sequence). Written as DNA, the CDR3 is TGTGCCAGCAGCCTACAGGGGCTTGAGCATGAAAAACTGTTTTTT. It specifies CASSLQGLEHEKLFF.

The table lists this clone with a count of one. CDR3 sequence (DNA): TGTGCCAGCAGCTGGGGTCCCTCCCCGGCCGGGGAGCTGTTTTTT. Amino acid sequence: CASSWGPSPAGELFF. J is TRBJ2-2 and V is TRBV5-6; D is unclear. Germline CDR1 is SGHDT and CDR2 is YYEEEE. Trimming removed 3 bases from V and 6 bases from J, with 15 bases in between. This CDR3 spans 15 amino acids.

V usage is TRBV7-7 and J usage is TRBJ2-3; 13 nucleotides match TRBD2. The CDR3 sequence is 16 residues long. With V trimmed by 5 bases and J by 3 bases, 5 bases remained unmatched. Germline V gives CDR1 SSHAT, CDR2 FNYEAQ (reference sequence). The CDR3 DNA follows: TGTGCCAGCAGCCAAGGGACTAGCGGGATTACAGATACGCAGTATTTT. Residues: CASSQGTSGITDTQYF.

This clone appeared once. The chain couples TRBV18 to TRBJ2-5; the D gene could be TRBD1 or TRBD2 (5 bases each). Germline V gene sequence: CDR1 KGHSH, CDR2 LQKENI. Trimming stripped 3 bases from V and 2 bases from J, with 10 bases between. This CDR3 has 14 amino acids. The CDR3 region is CASSPRDGQETQYF. The DNA for the CDR3 is TGTGCCAGCTCACCTAGGGACGGACAAGAGACCCAGTACTTC.

J is TRBJ1-1 and V is TRBV18, with TRBD1 as a possible D gene (6 bases). The CDR3 sequence is 16 residues long. The V end lost 4 bases, the J end lost 6 bases, and 21 bases lay between the germline ends. The germline V gene has CDR1 KGHSH and CDR2 LQKENI. CDR3 bases: TGTGCCAGCTCACTTCAGACAGGCCACGGCGAGGCTGAAGCTTTCTTT. This gives the protein CASSLQTGHGEAEAFF.

This clone was detected only once. This chain links TRBV12-3 or TRBV12-4 with TRBJ2-2; TRBD2 matches at 7 bases. The CDR3 is 12 amino acids. The V segment lost 5 bases and the J segment 6 bases; nucleotides outside the gene matches: 0. The CDR3 bases are TGTGCCAGCAGTCGGGGGGCCGGGGAGCTGTTTTTT. This sequence encodes CASSRGAGELFF.

The V and J genes are TRBV7-9 and TRBJ1-6; D is unclear. Germline CDR1 reads SEHNR; CDR2 reads FQNEAQ (reference sequence). Trimming took 3 bases from V and 7 from J, leaving 4 bases between them. The CDR3 has 12 amino acids. The CDR3 protein is CASSFENSPLHF. The CDR3, as DNA: TGTGCCAGCAGCTTCGAAAATTCACCCCTCCACTTT. Looking up the rest from reference TRBV7-9 and TRBJ1-6 gives the full variable domain: DTGVSQNPRHKITKRGQNVTFRCDPISEHNRLYWYRQTLGQGPEFLTYFQNEAQLEKSRLLSDRFSAERPKGSFSTLEIQRTEQGDSAMYLCASSFENSPLHFGNGTRLTVT.

The CDR3 here is CASSQDRVSYNEQFF. The CDR3 nucleotides are TGTGCCAGCAGCCAGGACAGGGTGTCCTACAATGAGCAGTTCTTC. V gene TRBV4-2 combines with J gene TRBJ2-1; 8 nucleotides agree with TRBD1. Trimming at V came to 3 bases and at J to 1 base, leaving 2 bases not matched to a gene. This CDR3 has 15 residues. Germline values: CDR1 LGHNA, CDR2 YNFKEQ.

The chain has TRBV6-5 and TRBJ1-2, with D possibly matching TRBD1 (5 bases). Germline values: CDR1 MNHEY, CDR2 SVGAGI. V lost 4 bases and J 5 bases, leaving 8 bases between the germline ends. The CDR3 length is 12 residues. This CDR3 reads CASSSGHYGYTF. The CDR3 nucleotides read TGTGCCAGCAGTTCAGGACATTATGGCTACACCTTC.

CDR3 in amino acids: CASSPRGGSYNEQFF. The CDR3 DNA is TGTGCCAGCTCACCACGGGGTGGTTCCTACAATGAGCAGTTCTTC. The chain links TRBV18 to TRBJ2-1, with D unresolved. The V gene's germline CDR1 is KGHSH and CDR2 LQKENI. The CDR3 is 15 residues long. V was cut by 1 base and J by 1 base, with 8 bases left in between.

The genes are TRBV6-2 or TRBV6-3 and TRBJ2-3, with D perhaps matching TRBD2 (6 bases). V dropped 2 bases and J dropped 4 bases, with 13 bases sitting between them. The germline V gene has CDR1 MNHEY and CDR2 SVGEGT. The CDR3 is made up of 15 amino acids. Here the CDR3 reads CASSYRRVSSDTQYF. The CDR3 DNA reads as TGTGCCAGCAGTTACCGGAGGGTTAGCTCAGATACGCAGTATTTT.

This chain links TRBV3-1 (or the pseudogene TRBV3-2) with TRBJ2-5; D unresolved. The CDR3 runs to 14 residues. The V gene lost 4 bases and the J gene lost 2 bases, with 11 bases spanning the gap. From germline, CDR1 is LGHDT and CDR2 YNNKEL (reference sequence). DNA for the CDR3: TGTGCCAGCAGCCGGCATGACTTTCAAGAGACCCAGTACTTC. Translated: CASSRHDFQETQYF.

The J gene is TRBJ1-4, the V gene TRBV13, with unresolved D. V was shortened by 2 bases and J by 4 bases, with 8 bases between the two germline ends. Per germline, CDR1 PRHDT and CDR2 FYEKMQ (reference sequence). CDR3 length: 14 residues. The CDR3 sequence is CASSLRIVNEKLFF. For the CDR3, the DNA is TGTGCCAGCAGCTTACGGATCGTTAATGAAAAACTGTTTTTT.

This clone was observed a few times. V gene TRBV19 combines with J gene TRBJ2-7; possible D gene TRBD1, 6 bases. Germline V gives CDR1 LNHDA, CDR2 SQIVND (reference sequence). Trimming shortened V by 5 bases and J by 2 bases, and 13 bases separated the two germline ends. The CDR3 runs 14 residues. The CDR3 protein is CASSFSDSTYEQYF. In DNA, the CDR3 is TGTGCCAGTAGTTTCTCGGACAGTACCTACGAGCAGTACTTC. The full variable domain, in which reference TRBV19 and TRBJ2-7 provide the parts outside the CDR3, is DGGITQSPKYLFRKEGQNVTLSCEQNLNHDAMYWYRQDPGQGLRLIYYSQIVNDFQKGDIAEGYSVSREKKESFPLTVTSAQKNPTAFYLCASSFSDSTYEQYFGPGTRLTVT.

The rearrangement links TRBV28 to TRBJ1-5; D call uncertain. V gave up 5 bases and J gave up 0 bases, with 14 bases separating them. Germline loops: CDR1 MDHEN, CDR2 SYDVKM. There are 16 residues in the CDR3. The chain's CDR3 is CASSPSGWDSNQPQHF. CDR3 coding DNA: TGTGCCAGCAGTCCGTCTGGGTGGGATAGCAATCAGCCCCAGCATTTT.

This clone was seen just once. The rearrangement links TRBV19 to TRBJ1-2; D ambiguous. The CDR3 runs 15 residues. Germline loops: CDR1 LNHDA, CDR2 SQIVND (reference sequence). V lost 4 bases, J lost 5 bases, and 17 bases lay in between. The CDR3 loop is CASSSVSGIGYGYTF. The DNA for the CDR3 is TGTGCCAGTAGTAGCGTTTCGGGAATTGGGTATGGCTACACCTTC.

V gene TRBV30 combines with J gene TRBJ2-2, with D perhaps matching TRBD2 (7 bases). Germline lookup yields CDR1 GTSNPN and CDR2 SVGIG (reference sequence). The CDR3 runs 15 residues. The V end was cut by 4 bases, the J end by 4 bases, with 16 bases between. CDR3 DNA: TGTGCCTGGATAAGGGGGGGCGCTGGCACCGGGGAGCTGTTTTTT. It specifies CAWIRGGAGTGELFF.

The V and J genes are TRBV12-5 and TRBJ2-3; TRBD2 might be the D (5 bases). From germline, CDR1 is LGHNT and CDR2 FRNRAP. CDR3 length: 14 amino acids. V was pared by 1 base and J by 0 bases, with 5 bases between. CDR3 sequence: CASGLGTSTDTQYF. The CDR3 DNA reads as TGTGCTAGTGGTTTGGGGACTAGCACAGATACGCAGTATTTT. The entire variable domain, with the rest obtained from reference TRBV12-5 and TRBJ2-3, is as follows: DARVTQTPRHKVTEMGQEVTMRCQPILGHNTVFWYRQTMMQGLELLAYFRNRAPLDDSGMPKDRFSAEMPDATLATLKIQPSEPRDSAVYFCASGLGTSTDTQYFGPGTRLTVL.

This clone appeared a single time. DNA for the CDR3: TGTGCCAGTAGTGATGGGACGAGAGAAAAACTGTTTTTT. It yields the protein CASSDGTREKLFF. This chain connects TRBV19 to TRBJ1-4, with D possibly being TRBD1 (5 bases). Germline-derived CDR1 and CDR2 are LNHDA and SQIVND (reference sequence). V was trimmed by 5 bases and J by 8 bases, leaving 12 bases between them. The CDR3 is 13 residues long.

The CDR3 spells CASSSPPGQKSPYTGELFF. For the CDR3, the DNA is TGTGCCAGCAGCTCCCCCCCGGGACAGAAATCCCCTTACACCGGGGAGCTGTTTTTT. V is TRBV11-3 and J is TRBJ2-2, with 7 bases lining up with TRBD1. With V trimmed by 4 bases and J by 3 bases, 17 bases remained unmatched. Germline CDR1 and CDR2: SGHNT and YENEEA. This CDR3 is built from 19 residues.

The CDR3 spells CASSIWIAGGTDTQYF. The CDR3 nucleotides are TGTGCCAGTAGTATATGGATAGCGGGGGGGACAGATACGCAGTATTTT. This rearrangement joins TRBV19 to TRBJ2-3, with 11 bases aligning to TRBD2. The CDR3 is 16 amino acids. Germline loops: CDR1 LNHDA, CDR2 SQIVND (reference sequence). The ends lost 2 bases at V and 3 bases at J; junction bases unmatched: 4.

This sequence joins TRBV18 and TRBJ1-2; 8 positions match TRBD1. The CDR3 runs 17 residues. Germline CDR1 and CDR2: KGHSH and LQKENI. V was clipped by 3 bases and J by 0 bases; unmatched bases: 9. The CDR3 DNA follows: TGTGCCAGCTCACCCCGCCGGGGACAGGATGCTAACTATGGCTACACCTTC. Its protein product is CASSPRRGQDANYGYTF.

This clone was seen only a few times. CDR3 sequence reads: CASSLVSSGGNEQYF. The CDR3 coding sequence is TGTGCCAGCAGCTTAGTGTCTAGCGGGGGCAACGAGCAGTACTTC. J is TRBJ2-7 and V is TRBV7-2, with 10 bases that match TRBD2. The germline CDR1 and CDR2 sequences are SGHTA and FQGNSA. V lost 1 base, J lost 5 bases, and 5 bases stayed unmatched. The CDR3 has 15 amino acids. The whole variable domain, filled in from reference TRBV7-2 and TRBJ2-7, reads GAGVSQSPSNKVTEKGKDVELRCDPISGHTALYWYRQSLGQGLEFLIYFQGNSAPDKSGLPSDRFSAERTGGSVSTLTIQRTQQEDSAVYLCASSLVSSGGNEQYFGPGTRLTVT.

The rearrangement joins TRBV7-8 to TRBJ1-1; no clear D. The ends were cut back, 5 bases at V and 4 bases at J, with 14 bases in the middle. The CDR3 sequence is 14 residues long. CDR1 SGHVS and CDR2 FQNEAQ come from the germline V gene. Written as DNA, the CDR3 is TGTGCCAGCAGCCCCGGAAGGGAGGGCACTGAAGCTTTCTTT. Encoded protein: CASSPGREGTEAFF. Based on the CDR3 plus reference TRBV7-8 and TRBJ1-1, the full variable domain is GAGVSQSPRYKVAKRGQDVALRCDPISGHVSLFWYQQALGQGPEFLTYFQNEAQLDKSGLPSDRFFAERPEGSVSTLKIQRTQQEDSAVYLCASSPGREGTEAFFGQGTRLTVV.

The chain joins TRBV4-3 to TRBJ2-2; D may be TRBD2 (6 bases). Trimming left V 2 bases short and J 3 bases short, with 16 bases between. The CDR3 runs 17 residues. Germline loops: CDR1 LGHNA, CDR2 YSLEER. The CDR3 reads CASSQYGRTVYTGELFF. The CDR3 region has the DNA TGCGCCAGCAGCCAATATGGGAGGACCGTGTACACCGGGGAGCTGTTTTTT.

The V call is TRBV11-2, the J call TRBJ2-1; D may be TRBD1 or TRBD2 (6 bases each). Trimming removed 1 base from V and 10 bases from J, with 14 bases in between. This CDR3 is built from 14 residues. The germline V gene has CDR1 SGHAT and CDR2 FQNNGV. The CDR3 bases are TGTGCCAGCAGCTTAGTGGGACTCCAGGGGGAGCAGTTCTTC. Its protein product is CASSLVGLQGEQFF.

The chain carries TRBV7-3 and TRBJ2-5; the D is unclear. This CDR3 spans 14 amino acids. The V end was cut by 5 bases, the J end by 2 bases, with 12 bases between. The germline V gene has CDR1 SGHTA and CDR2 FQGTGA. In DNA, the CDR3 is TGTGCCAGCAGCCCCAGTGCTAATCAAGAGACCCAGTACTTC. Amino acids: CASSPSANQETQYF.

To note about this clone: The sample contains more than one DNA sequence encoding this CDR3. The CDR3 protein is CASSPRADTQYF. The CDR3 nucleotides are TGTGCCAGCAGCCCGAGGGCAGATACGCAGTATTTT. V is TRBV5-8 and J is TRBJ2-3, with D perhaps TRBD2 (5 bases). Germline assignment: CDR1 SGHTS and CDR2 YDEGEE. The CDR3 totals 12 residues. V was trimmed by 4 bases and J by 4 bases, leaving 7 bases between them.

The chain recombines TRBV5-1 with TRBJ2-5; 11 bases align to TRBD1. The V and J ends lost 4 bases and 4 bases, in that order; junction bases with no gene match: 9. Germline V lookup: CDR1 SGHRS, CDR2 YFSETQ. The CDR3 consists of 16 residues. CDR3 protein: CASSETGTGGGETQYF. CDR3 DNA: TGCGCCAGCAGCGAGACCGGGACAGGGGGAGGAGAGACCCAGTACTTC. The whole variable domain, filled in from reference TRBV5-1 and TRBJ2-5, reads KAGVTQTPRYLIKTRGQQVTLSCSPISGHRSVSWYQQTPGQGLQFLFEYFSETQRNKGNFPGRFSGRQFSNSRSEMNVSTLELGDSALYLCASSETGTGGGETQYFGPGTRLLVL.

The V gene is TRBV28, the J gene TRBJ2-7, with D hard to call. The V end lost 2 bases, the J end lost 3 bases, and 5 bases lay between the germline ends. This CDR3 region has 12 residues. Germline V gene sequence: CDR1 MDHEN, CDR2 SYDVKM. The CDR3 here is CASSLVGYEQYF. For the CDR3, the DNA is TGTGCCAGCAGTTTAGTAGGCTACGAGCAGTACTTC.

The chain employs TRBV24-1 and TRBJ2-1; 10 bases agree with TRBD2. This CDR3 spans 14 amino acids. Germline values: CDR1 KGHDR, CDR2 SFDVKD. J gave up 8 bases and V 5 bases, and 5 bases lay outside the gene matches. The DNA for the CDR3 is TGTGCCACCAGTGTAGCAAGCGGGAGGGATGAGCAGTTCTTC. Translated: CATSVASGRDEQFF.

The rearrangement uses TRBV2 and TRBJ1-5; D not resolved. This CDR3 spans 13 amino acids. The V gene lost 7 bases and the J gene lost 4 bases, with 11 bases spanning the gap. CDR1 and CDR2 from the germline V gene are SNHLY and FYNNEI. In DNA, the CDR3 is TGTGCCAGCATAGGAAACAGAAATCAGCCCCAGCATTTT. Residues: CASIGNRNQPQHF.